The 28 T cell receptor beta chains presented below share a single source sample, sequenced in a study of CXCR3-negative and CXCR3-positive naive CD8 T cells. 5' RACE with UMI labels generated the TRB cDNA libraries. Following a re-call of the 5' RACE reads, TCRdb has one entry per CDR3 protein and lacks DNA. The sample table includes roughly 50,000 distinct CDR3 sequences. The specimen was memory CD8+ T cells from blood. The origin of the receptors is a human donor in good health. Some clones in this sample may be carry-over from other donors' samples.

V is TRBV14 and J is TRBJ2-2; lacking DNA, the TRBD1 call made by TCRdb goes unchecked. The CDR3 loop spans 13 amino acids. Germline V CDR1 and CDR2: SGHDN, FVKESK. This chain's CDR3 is CASSLGHTGELFF.

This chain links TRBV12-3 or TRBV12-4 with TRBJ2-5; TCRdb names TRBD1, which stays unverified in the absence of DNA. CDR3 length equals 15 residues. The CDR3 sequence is CASSLLLQGQETQYF.

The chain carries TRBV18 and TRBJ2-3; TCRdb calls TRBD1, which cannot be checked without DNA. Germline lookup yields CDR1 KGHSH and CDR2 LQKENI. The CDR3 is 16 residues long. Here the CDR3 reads CASSDPGAGRTDTQYF.

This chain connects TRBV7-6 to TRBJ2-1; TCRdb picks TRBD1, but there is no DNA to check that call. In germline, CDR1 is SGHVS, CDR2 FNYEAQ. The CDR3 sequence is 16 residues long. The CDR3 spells CASSSSGGKYYNEQFF.

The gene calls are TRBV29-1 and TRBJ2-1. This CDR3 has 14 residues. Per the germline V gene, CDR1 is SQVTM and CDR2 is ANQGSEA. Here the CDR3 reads CSVEQQYSYNEQFF.

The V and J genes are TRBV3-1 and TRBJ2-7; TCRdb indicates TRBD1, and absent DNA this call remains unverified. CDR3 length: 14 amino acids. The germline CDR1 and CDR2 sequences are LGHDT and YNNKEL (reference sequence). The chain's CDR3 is CASGGAGATYEQYF.

The CDR3 here is CSAKTGSNYEQYF. The chain combines TRBV20-1 with TRBJ2-7; TCRdb picks TRBD1, but there is no DNA to check that call. From germline, CDR1 is DFQATT and CDR2 SNEGSKA (reference sequence). CDR3 length equals 13 residues.

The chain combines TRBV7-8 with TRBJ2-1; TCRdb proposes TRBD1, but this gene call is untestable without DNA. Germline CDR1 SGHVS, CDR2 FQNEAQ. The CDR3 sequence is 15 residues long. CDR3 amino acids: CASSFRGGAYNEQFF.

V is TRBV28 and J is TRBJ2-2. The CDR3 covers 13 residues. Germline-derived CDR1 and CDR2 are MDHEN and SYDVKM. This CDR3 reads CASRGTWTGELFF.

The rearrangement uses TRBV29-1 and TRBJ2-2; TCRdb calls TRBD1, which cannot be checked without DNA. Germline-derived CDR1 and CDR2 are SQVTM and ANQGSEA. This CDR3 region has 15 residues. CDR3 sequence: CSVAGGSGNTGELFF.

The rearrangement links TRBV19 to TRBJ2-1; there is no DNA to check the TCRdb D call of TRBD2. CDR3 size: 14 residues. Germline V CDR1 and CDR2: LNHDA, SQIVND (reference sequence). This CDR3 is CASSTGLSWNEQFF.

CDR3 sequence reads: CASKRGTVIPQETQYF. The genes are TRBV6-5 and TRBJ2-5; the TCRdb D gene call, TRBD1, has no DNA to confirm it. The CDR3 runs 16 residues. Germline V CDR1 and CDR2: MNHEY, SVGAGI.

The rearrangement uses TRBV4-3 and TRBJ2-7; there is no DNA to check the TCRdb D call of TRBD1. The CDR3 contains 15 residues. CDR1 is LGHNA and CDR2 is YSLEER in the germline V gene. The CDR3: CASSQDGGAYYEQYF.

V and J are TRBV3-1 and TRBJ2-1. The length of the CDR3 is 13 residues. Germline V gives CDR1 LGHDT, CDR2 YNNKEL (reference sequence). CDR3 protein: CASSQDDGPVGFF.

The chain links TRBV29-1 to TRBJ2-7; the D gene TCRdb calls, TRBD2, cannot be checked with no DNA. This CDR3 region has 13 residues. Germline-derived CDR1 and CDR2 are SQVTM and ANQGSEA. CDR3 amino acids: CSVQTSGSYEQYF.

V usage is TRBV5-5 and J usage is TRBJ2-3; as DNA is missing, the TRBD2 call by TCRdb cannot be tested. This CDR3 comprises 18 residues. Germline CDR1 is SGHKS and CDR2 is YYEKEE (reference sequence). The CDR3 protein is CASSLEGSWRESPDTQYF.

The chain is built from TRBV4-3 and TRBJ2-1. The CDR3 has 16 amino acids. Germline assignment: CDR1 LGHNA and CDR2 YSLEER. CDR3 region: CASSRKSSALNNEQFF.

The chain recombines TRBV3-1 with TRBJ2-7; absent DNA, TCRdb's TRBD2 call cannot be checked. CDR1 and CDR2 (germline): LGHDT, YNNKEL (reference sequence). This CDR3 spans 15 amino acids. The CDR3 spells CASSQEASWLYEQYF.

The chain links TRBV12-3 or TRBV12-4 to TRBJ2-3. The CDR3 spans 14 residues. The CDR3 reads CASSLSVRTDTQYF.

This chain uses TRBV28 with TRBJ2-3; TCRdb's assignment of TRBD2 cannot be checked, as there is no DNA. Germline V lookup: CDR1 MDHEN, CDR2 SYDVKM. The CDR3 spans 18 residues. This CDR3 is CASSLTARKWPIADTQYF.

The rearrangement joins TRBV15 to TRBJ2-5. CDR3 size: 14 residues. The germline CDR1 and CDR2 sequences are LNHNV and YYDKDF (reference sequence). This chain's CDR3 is CATSSGLLRETQYF.

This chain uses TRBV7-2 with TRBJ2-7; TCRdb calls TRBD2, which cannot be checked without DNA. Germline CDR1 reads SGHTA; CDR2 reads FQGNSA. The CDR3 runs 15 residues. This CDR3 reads CASSLGAGGPYEQYF.

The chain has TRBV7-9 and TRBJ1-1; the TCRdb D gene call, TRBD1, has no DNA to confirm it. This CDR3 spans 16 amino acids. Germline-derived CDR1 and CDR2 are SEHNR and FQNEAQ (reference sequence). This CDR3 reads CASSPRDRSMNTEAFF.

CDR3 sequence: CSVEGLGFSYGYTF. This rearrangement joins TRBV29-1 to TRBJ1-2. The CDR3 is 14 residues long. Germline CDR1 is SQVTM and CDR2 is ANQGSEA.

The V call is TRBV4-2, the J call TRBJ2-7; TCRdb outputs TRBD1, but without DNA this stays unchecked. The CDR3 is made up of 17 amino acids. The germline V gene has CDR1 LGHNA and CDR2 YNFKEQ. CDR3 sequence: CASSHLSGISSSYEQYF.

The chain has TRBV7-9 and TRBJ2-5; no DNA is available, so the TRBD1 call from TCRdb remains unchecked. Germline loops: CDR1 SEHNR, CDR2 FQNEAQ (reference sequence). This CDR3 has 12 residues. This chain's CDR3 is CASSRPQETQYF.

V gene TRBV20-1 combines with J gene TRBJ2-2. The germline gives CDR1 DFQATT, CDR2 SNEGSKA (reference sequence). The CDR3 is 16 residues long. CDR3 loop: CSARDLQRVNTGELFF.

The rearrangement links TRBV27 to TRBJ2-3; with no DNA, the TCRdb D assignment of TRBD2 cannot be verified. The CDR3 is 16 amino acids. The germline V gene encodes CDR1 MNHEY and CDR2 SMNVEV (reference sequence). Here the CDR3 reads CASSLWTSGGTDTQYF.